Detailed here is one T cell receptor (beta chain). Germline V gene sequence: CDR1 SGDLS, CDR2 YYNGEE. Trimming pared 2 bases from V and 2 bases from J, leaving 8 bases between. The CDR3 extends over 14 amino acids. This specimen belongs to a study of blood T cells in healthy people across ages. Then a second PCR, running about 6 to 12 cycles, was carried out with a sample-barcoded 5' primer and a J-beta primer mix. CDR3-containing paired-end reads numbered at least 3 million in each sample. Each CDR3 protein gets one entry after TCRdb re-called the 5' RACE reads with MiXCR. The repertoire holds some 940,000 distinct CDR3 sequences, about 29% seen once, with more than 8.5% in the top ten. The sample also formed part of further work on T cells of mothers and their children. From that study: The study recruited three healthy Caucasian mothers and their six children as donors. Similar thymic selection effects on TCR recombination output appear in pairs, both related and unrelated. Persistent microchimeric T cell clones were sought, and none were detected.

The source is a woman aged 40 to 50 in good health. The sequenced material came from blood. The genes are TRBV9 and TRBJ2-4; the D is unclear. The CDR3: CASSVSYSKNIQYF. CDR3 sequence (DNA): TGTGCCAGCAGCGTTTCCTATTCCAAAAACATTCAGTACTTC.